The next 20 T cell receptor beta chains were all read from a single sample in a study of blood T cell repertoires in COVID-19. Libraries were prepared by immunoSEQ multiplex PCR; TCRdb keeps only in-frame clonotypes and omits some of them. This table holds 300,000 to 350,000 clones, 70% to 90% found once. Sequencing was performed on PBMCs or T cells enriched from blood (not recorded which). The source is a man under 40 who had recovered from COVID-19.

CDR3 DNA sequence: TGCGCCAGCAGAGGGGACAGTCGCTCAACTAATGAAAAACTGTTTTTT. Translating gives CASRGDSRSTNEKLFF. The chain has TRBV5-1 and TRBJ1-4; 7 nucleotides line up with TRBD1. Germline trimming cut 5 bases from V and 0 bases from J; bases unmatched to any gene: 7. The CDR3 is 16 residues long. CDR1 and CDR2 from the germline V gene are SGHRS and YFSETQ.

The chain carries TRBV6-5 and TRBJ2-3; D is perhaps TRBD2 (5 bases). CDR3 length: 13 amino acids. The V end lost 4 bases, the J end lost 10 bases, and 15 bases lay between the germline ends. From germline, CDR1 is MNHEY and CDR2 SVGAGI. CDR3 residues: CASSFRTGESQYF. DNA of the CDR3: TGTGCCAGCAGTTTCCGGACCGGGGAATCGCAGTATTTT.

The chain has TRBV5-4 and TRBJ2-2; 7 nucleotides agree with TRBD2. V shed 4 bases and J 4 bases; nucleotides not matched to a gene: 13. The V gene's germline CDR1 is SGHNT and CDR2 YYREEE (reference sequence). CDR3 length equals 17 residues. DNA for the CDR3: TGTGCCAGCAGCCTCAACCGAGGGGCTAGCGGCACCGGGGAGCTGTTTTTT. Translating gives CASSLNRGASGTGELFF.

The DNA for the CDR3 is TGTGCCAGCAGCCTAGACAGTATCTATGGCTACACCTTC. Its protein is CASSLDSIYGYTF. The genes are TRBV7-2 and TRBJ1-2, with D perhaps matching TRBD1 (5 bases). Germline V gene sequence: CDR1 SGHTA, CDR2 FQGNSA. V was trimmed by 5 bases and J by 4 bases, leaving 11 bases between them. The CDR3 loop spans 13 amino acids.

Ten or more counts support this clone. The same CDR3 is also encoded by other DNA sequences in this sample. DNA for the CDR3: TGCGCCAGCAGCCAAGATAGGAACACTGAAGCTTTCTTT. Amino acid sequence: CASSQDRNTEAFF. The rearrangement joins TRBV4-3 to TRBJ1-1; D ambiguous. Trimming removed 0 bases from V and 1 base from J, with 3 bases in between. The CDR3 is 13 amino acids. Germline V gives CDR1 LGHNA, CDR2 YSLEER.

This clone was seen only once. The V call is TRBV7-8, the J call TRBJ2-3, with 11 bases that match TRBD2. Looked up from germline, CDR1 is SGHVS and CDR2 is FQNEAQ. The CDR3 consists of 16 residues. V was pared by 1 base and J by 4 bases, with 4 bases of the junction left unmatched. As DNA, the CDR3 is TGTGCCAGCAGCTTAGATAGCGGGGGGGCCTCAGATACGCAGTATTTT. Its translation is CASSLDSGGASDTQYF.

This rearrangement joins TRBV24-1 to TRBJ1-2; 11 nucleotides agree with TRBD1. Looked up from germline, CDR1 is KGHDR and CDR2 is SFDVKD. There are 17 residues in the CDR3. Trimming took 3 bases from V and 4 from J; bases not matched to a gene: 9. The CDR3 loop is CATSDGDRGRFSYGYTF. In DNA, the CDR3 is TGTGCCACCAGTGATGGGGACAGGGGGAGGTTTAGCTATGGCTACACCTTC.

The chain joins TRBV3-1 (or the pseudogene TRBV3-2) to TRBJ1-5, with 8 bases aligning to TRBD1. J gave up 0 bases and V 4 bases, and 5 bases lay outside the gene matches. Germline-derived CDR1 and CDR2 are LGHDT and YNNKEL (reference sequence). The CDR3 runs to 16 residues. Here the CDR3 DNA reads TGTGCCAGCAGCCCGACAGGGGCCTCTAGCAATCAGCCCCAGCATTTT. Protein: CASSPTGASSNQPQHF.

This chain links TRBV3-1 (or the pseudogene TRBV3-2) with TRBJ1-6, with 7 bases aligning to TRBD1. J gave up 8 bases and V 8 bases, and 6 bases lay outside the gene matches. Germline CDR1 LGHDT, CDR2 YNNKEL (reference sequence). This CDR3 region has 13 residues. This CDR3 reads CASGTGVYSPLHF. The DNA for the CDR3 is TGTGCCAGCGGTACAGGGGTTTATTCACCCCTCCACTTT.

This clone was detected a few times. This specimen includes other DNA sequences encoding the same CDR3. The rearrangement joins TRBV2 to TRBJ1-1, with D unresolved. The CDR3 is 12 residues long. Germline V gene sequence: CDR1 SNHLY, CDR2 FYNNEI. Trimming removed 6 bases at V and 2 bases at J, with 7 bases between. CDR3 amino acids: CASSPENTEAFF. The CDR3 nucleotides read TGTGCCAGCAGCCCAGAAAACACTGAAGCTTTCTTT. The full variable domain, in which reference TRBV2 and TRBJ1-1 provide the parts outside the CDR3, is EPEVTQTPSHQVTQMGQEVILRCVPISNHLYFYWYRQILGQKVEFLVSFYNNEISEKSEIFDDQFSVERPDGSNFTLKIRSTKLEDSAMYFCASSPENTEAFFGQGTRLTVV.

The V gene is TRBV29-1, the J gene TRBJ1-3, with 8 bases identical to TRBD1. Unmatched junction bases numbered 8, after V lost 4 bases and J lost 0 bases. In germline, CDR1 is SQVTM, CDR2 ANQGSEA. The CDR3 has 16 amino acids. CDR3 in amino acids: CSVVGGTGVSGNTIYF. The CDR3 DNA follows: TGCAGCGTTGTTGGAGGGACAGGAGTCTCTGGAAACACCATATATTTT.

This chain uses TRBV4-1 with TRBJ2-5; 7 bases align to TRBD2. This CDR3 is built from 15 residues. The ends lost 2 bases at V and 2 bases at J; junction bases unmatched: 5. CDR1 is MGHRA, CDR2 YSYEKL, per germline. The CDR3 region has the DNA TGCGCCAGCAGCCAACTGGGTAGCGGGCAAGAGACCCAGTACTTC. Translation gives CASSQLGSGQETQYF.

V and J are TRBV27 and TRBJ2-2; D call uncertain. The CDR3 sequence is 16 residues long. CDR1 MNHEY and CDR2 SMNVEV come from the germline V gene (reference sequence). The V end was cut by 0 bases, the J end by 5 bases, with 13 bases between. The CDR3 sequence: CASSLSWRRKTGELFF. Written as DNA, the CDR3 is TGTGCCAGCAGTTTATCGTGGCGGCGAAAGACCGGGGAGCTGTTTTTT.

In its sample, this clone was seen once. The chain links TRBV7-8 to TRBJ1-2; D is perhaps TRBD1 (5 bases). Trimming took off 5 bases at V and 8 bases at J, with 12 bases between the two ends. The CDR3 spans 12 residues. Per the germline V gene, CDR1 is SGHVS and CDR2 is FQNEAQ. In DNA form, the CDR3 reads TGTGCCAGCAGCCCGGACACCTACGGCTACACCTTC. Translated, it gives CASSPDTYGYTF.

This chain connects TRBV2 to TRBJ2-5; 10 bases are shared with TRBD1. The CDR3 extends over 17 amino acids. Germline CDR1 SNHLY, CDR2 FYNNEI. Losses at the gene ends were 0 bases for V and 4 bases for J; bases not matched to a gene: 8. The CDR3 coding sequence is TGTGCCAGCAGTGAAGCTAGGACAGGGGGGAGCCGAGAGACCCAGTACTTC. Protein sequence: CASSEARTGGSRETQYF.

The chain couples TRBV4-3 to TRBJ1-2, with 10 bases lining up with TRBD1. This CDR3 region has 15 residues. Per the germline V gene, CDR1 is LGHNA and CDR2 is YSLEER. J lost 3 bases, V lost 5 bases, and 6 bases had no gene match. The CDR3 region is CASSKPGTGDYGYTF. CDR3 coding DNA: TGCGCCAGCAGCAAACCCGGGACAGGGGACTATGGCTACACCTTC.

The chain uses TRBV5-4 and TRBJ2-3, with 8 positions matching TRBD1. The germline V gene has CDR1 SGHNT and CDR2 YYREEE (reference sequence). The CDR3 runs 17 residues. V trimming: 4 bases; J trimming: 0 bases; junction bases outside the gene matches: 10. DNA for the CDR3: TGTGCCAGCAGCATCCCAGGACAGGGAACTAGCACAGATACGCAGTATTTT. This codes for CASSIPGQGTSTDTQYF.

This clone showed up just a few times. The J gene is TRBJ2-3, the V gene TRBV6-1; D perhaps matches TRBD1 (5 bases). The CDR3 has 17 amino acids. In germline, CDR1 is MNHNS, CDR2 SASEGT. V was cut by 0 bases and J by 4 bases, with 17 bases left in between. CDR3 sequence (DNA): TGTGCCAGCAGTGAAGCTACTGGGGCGCCCGGAGCAGATACGCAGTATTTT. Protein: CASSEATGAPGADTQYF.

The chain links TRBV5-1 to TRBJ2-7, with TRBD2 matching 12 bases. Unmatched junction bases numbered 11, after V lost 3 bases and J lost 7 bases. This CDR3 spans 16 amino acids. The germline CDR1 and CDR2 sequences are SGHRS and YFSETQ. The CDR3 DNA sequence: TGCGCCAGCAGCTCCGCCGGGACTAGCGGGCAGGGGGAGCAGTACTTC. Its translation is CASSSAGTSGQGEQYF.

The chain has TRBV5-1 and TRBJ1-4; 9 bases agree with TRBD1. The CDR3 runs 14 residues. J gave up 8 bases and V 4 bases, and 6 bases lay outside the gene matches. Germline CDR1 is SGHRS and CDR2 is YFSETQ. This CDR3 is CASSAQGAREKLFF. The CDR3 region has the DNA TGCGCCAGCAGCGCACAGGGGGCGCGGGAAAAACTGTTTTTT.